The sequence of this T cell receptor (beta chain) was determined in a study of blood T cell repertoires in COVID-19. Generated by immunoSEQ multiplex PCR, the TCRdb table keeps only in-frame clones and is missing some. Here the sample spans just over 95,000 clones, 82% being singletons. V lost 1 base, J lost 2 bases, and 6 bases stayed unmatched. CDR3 length: 16 residues. The germline gives CDR1 SGHTA, CDR2 FQGNSA. This sequence joins TRBV7-2 and TRBJ2-3, with 7 bases aligning to TRBD2. Sequenced sample: peripheral blood. The source of this sequence is a man at least 80 years old with acute or convalescent COVID-19. In nucleotides, the CDR3 is TGTGCCAGCAGCTTAGACGGGACTACCTCCACAGATACGCAGTATTTT. Amino acid sequence: CASSLDGTTSTDTQYF.